This TCR beta chain was retrieved from a study of cytomegalovirus exposure and HLA in healthy donors. Points on this clone: Its antigen is not identified. An end of the junction does not agree with germline; a read error may underlie this.

The study ran its PCR with 60 Vbeta and 13 Jbeta primers. Libraries were prepared by immunoSEQ multiplex PCR; TCRdb keeps only in-frame clonotypes and omits some of them. The sample records roughly 180,000 clones, approximately 82% being singletons. Study outcomes and limitations: Rates of TCR association differed by HLA locus in a later analysis, with DRB1 highest and HLA-C lowest. Likely technical artifact: a cluster of highly shared sequence variants.

CDR3 length: 15 residues. Germline V gene lookup returns CDR1 SEHNR and CDR2 FQNEAQ (reference sequence). Sequenced input: PBMCs. The sequence was collected from a woman aged 40-49 years in good health and CMV-seropositive. The chain couples TRBV7-9 to TRBJ1-1; 7 bases agree with TRBD1. The CDR3: CSSSQSGTVNTEAFF. The CDR3 DNA reads as TGTTCCAGCAGCCAAAGTGGGACAGTGAACACTGAAGCTTTCTTT.